This T cell receptor (beta chain) was observed in a study of blood T cell repertoires in COVID-19. Authors' methods: Quantification of nucleated cells was approximated via reference gene primer amplification. This table comes from immunoSEQ multiplex PCR, and its TCRdb copy is limited to in-frame clones, with some not included. That table furnishes V, J and clone size, whereas the DNA furnished D and trimming. Altogether 150,000 to 200,000 clones are present, approximately 80% being singletons, with the ten largest covering approximately 12%. Germline values: CDR1 MNHEY, CDR2 SVGAGI. This CDR3 region has 14 residues. V was shortened by 7 bases and J by 0 bases, with 12 bases between the two germline ends. Participant ages covered roughly 18 to 89 years across 24 US areas. Each participant's cohort was designated according to participant-reported clinical history. Recovered status applied to Cohort 3 donors who had two consecutive negative PCRs. It also applied to those with clearance or with symptom resolution.

The sequenced sample was PBMCs or T cells enriched from blood (not recorded which). The chain is built from TRBV6-5 and TRBJ1-1; D not certain. This clonotype was obtained from a man in his fifties or sixties who had recovered from COVID-19. CDR3: CASTDNSMNTEAFF. CDR3 in DNA: TGTGCCAGCACCGACAACAGTATGAACACTGAAGCTTTCTTT.